The clone carrying this TCR beta chain showed up just once. The data belong to a study of blood T cell repertoires in COVID-19. In the original workflow: It was from reference gene primer amplification that nucleated cell counts were estimated. The assay was immunoSEQ multiplex PCR, and TCRdb's table has in-frame clones only and misses some. The D gene and trimming were derived from the DNA, and the V and J assignments and clone size from that table. Here the sample spans approximately 150,000 clones, roughly 90% being singletons. CDR1 is LGHDT, CDR2 YNNKEL, per germline (reference sequence). This CDR3 contains 15 residues. The J segment lost 7 bases and the V segment lost 1 base, leaving 5 bases of the junction unmatched. Patients of the Seattle cohort, enrolled during active infection, were followed longitudinally.

The sequencing input was peripheral blood. The origin of this receptor is a young man with COVID-19, enrolled during active disease. This chain links TRBV3-1 (or the pseudogene TRBV3-2) with TRBJ1-5; 9 nucleotides line up with TRBD1. This CDR3 is CASSQGQGVSQPQHF. The CDR3 bases are TGTGCCAGCAGCCAAGGACAGGGGGTCAGCCAGCCCCAGCATTTT.